One T cell receptor (beta chain) is described in this entry. Only in-frame clones appear in the TCRdb table, and some are missing; sequencing was by immunoSEQ multiplex PCR. Among about 87,000 clones listed, around 84% were seen once. This entry comes from a study of PD-L1 blockade in urothelial cancer. The wider study: The authors examined blood 3 weeks (second dose) and 6 weeks after treatment start. A median around 150,000 T cells were found in blood samples.

CDR1 and CDR2 (germline): LGHNA, YNFKEQ. CDR3 size: 15 residues. The junction had 5 bases not matched to a gene; V was cut back by 4 bases and J by 9 bases. Time point: pretreatment peripheral blood. Between 1 and 8 samples per patient were obtained, pretreatment and on-treatment. Specimen: PBMCs, collected around atezolizumab (anti-PD-L1) treatment. The sequence derives from a man aged 55 to 69 with urothelial cancer. V and J are TRBV4-2 and TRBJ2-1; 14 positions match TRBD2. The CDR3 nucleotides are TGTGCCAGCAGCCCAACGGGACTAGCGGGGGTTGAGCAGTTCTTC. It is translated as CASSPTGLAGVEQFF.